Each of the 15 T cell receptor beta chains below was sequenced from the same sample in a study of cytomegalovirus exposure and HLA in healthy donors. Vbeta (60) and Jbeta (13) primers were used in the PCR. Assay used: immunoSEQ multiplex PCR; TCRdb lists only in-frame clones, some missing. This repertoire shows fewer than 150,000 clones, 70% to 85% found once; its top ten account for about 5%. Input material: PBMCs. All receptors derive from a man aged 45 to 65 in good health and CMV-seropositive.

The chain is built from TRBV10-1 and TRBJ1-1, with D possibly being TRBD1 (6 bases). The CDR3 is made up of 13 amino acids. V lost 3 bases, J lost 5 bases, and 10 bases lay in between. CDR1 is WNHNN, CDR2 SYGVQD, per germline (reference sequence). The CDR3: CASSDSRGTEAFF. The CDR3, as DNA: TGCGCCAGCAGTGACTCCAGGGGTACTGAAGCTTTCTTT.

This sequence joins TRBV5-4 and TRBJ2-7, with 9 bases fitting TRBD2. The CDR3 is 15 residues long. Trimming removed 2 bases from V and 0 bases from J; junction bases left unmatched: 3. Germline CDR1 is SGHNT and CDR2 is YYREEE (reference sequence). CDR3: CASSLSGGFSYEQYF. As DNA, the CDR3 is TGTGCCAGCAGCTTAAGCGGGGGGTTCTCCTACGAGCAGTACTTC.

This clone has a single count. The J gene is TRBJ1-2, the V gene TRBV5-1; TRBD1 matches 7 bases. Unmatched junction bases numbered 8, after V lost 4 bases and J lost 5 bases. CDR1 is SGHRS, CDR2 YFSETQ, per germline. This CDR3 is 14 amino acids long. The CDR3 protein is CASSDAGGQYGYTF. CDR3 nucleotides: TGCGCCAGCAGCGATGCAGGGGGACAATATGGCTACACCTTC.

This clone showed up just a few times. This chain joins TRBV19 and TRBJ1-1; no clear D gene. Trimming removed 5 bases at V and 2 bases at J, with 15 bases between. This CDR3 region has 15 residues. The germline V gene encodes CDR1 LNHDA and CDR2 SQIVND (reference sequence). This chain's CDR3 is CASSSMGRVNTEAFF. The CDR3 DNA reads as TGTGCCAGTAGTTCTATGGGGAGGGTTAACACTGAAGCTTTCTTT.

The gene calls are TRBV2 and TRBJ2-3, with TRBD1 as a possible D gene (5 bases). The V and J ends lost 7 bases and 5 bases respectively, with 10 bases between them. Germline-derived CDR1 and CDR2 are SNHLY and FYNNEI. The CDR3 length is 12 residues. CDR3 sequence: CASKGPGDTQYF. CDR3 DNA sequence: TGTGCCAGCAAGGGGCCGGGAGATACGCAGTATTTT.

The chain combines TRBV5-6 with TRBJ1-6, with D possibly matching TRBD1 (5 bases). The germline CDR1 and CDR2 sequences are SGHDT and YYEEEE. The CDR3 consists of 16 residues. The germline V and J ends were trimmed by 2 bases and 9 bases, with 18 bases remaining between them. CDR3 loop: CASSFFSAGLGSPLHF. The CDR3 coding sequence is TGTGCCAGCAGCTTTTTCTCGGCAGGGTTAGGTTCACCCCTCCACTTT. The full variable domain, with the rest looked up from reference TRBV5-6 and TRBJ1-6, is DAGVTQSPTHLIKTRGQQVTLRCSPKSGHDTVSWYQQALGQGPQFIFQYYEEEERQRGNFPDRFSGHQFPNYSSELNVNALLLGDSALYLCASSFFSAGLGSPLHFGNGTRLTVT.

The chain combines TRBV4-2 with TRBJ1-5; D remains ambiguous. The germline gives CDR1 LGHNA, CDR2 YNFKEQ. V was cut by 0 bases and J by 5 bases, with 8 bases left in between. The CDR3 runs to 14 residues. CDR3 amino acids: CASSQDLRDQPQHF. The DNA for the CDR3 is TGTGCCAGCAGCCAAGATCTGAGGGATCAGCCCCAGCATTTT.

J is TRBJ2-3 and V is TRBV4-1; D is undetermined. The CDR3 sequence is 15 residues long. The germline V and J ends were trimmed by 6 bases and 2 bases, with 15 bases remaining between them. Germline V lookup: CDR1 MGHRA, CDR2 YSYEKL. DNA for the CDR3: TGCGCCAGCAGTGTCGGCCAGGCAAACACAGATACGCAGTATTTT. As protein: CASSVGQANTDTQYF.

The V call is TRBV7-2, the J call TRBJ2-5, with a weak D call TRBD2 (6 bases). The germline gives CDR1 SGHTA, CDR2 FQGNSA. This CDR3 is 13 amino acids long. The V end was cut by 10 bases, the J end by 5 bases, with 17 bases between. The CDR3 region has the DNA TGTGCCACCCGCCGAGCGGGCCCGGAGACCCAGTACTTC. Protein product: CATRRAGPETQYF.

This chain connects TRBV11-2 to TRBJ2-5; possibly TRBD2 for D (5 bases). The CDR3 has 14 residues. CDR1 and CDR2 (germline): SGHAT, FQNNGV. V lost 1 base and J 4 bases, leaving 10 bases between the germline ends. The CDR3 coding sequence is TGTGCCAGCAGCTTAGGCCCGGGGAGAGAGACCCAGTACTTC. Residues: CASSLGPGRETQYF.

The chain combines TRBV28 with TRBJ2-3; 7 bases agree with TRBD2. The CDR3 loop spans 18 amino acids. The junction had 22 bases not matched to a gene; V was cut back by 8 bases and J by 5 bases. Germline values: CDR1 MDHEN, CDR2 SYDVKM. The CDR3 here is CASLPRTSLWEKGDTQYF. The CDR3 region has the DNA TGTGCCAGCCTCCCCCGGACTAGTCTTTGGGAAAAGGGAGATACGCAGTATTTT. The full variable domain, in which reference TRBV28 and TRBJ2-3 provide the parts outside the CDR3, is DVKVTQSSRYLVKRTGEKVFLECVQDMDHENMFWYRQDPGLGLRLIYFSYDVKMKEKGDIPEGYSVSREKKERFSLILESASTNQTSMYLCASLPRTSLWEKGDTQYFGPGTRLTVL.

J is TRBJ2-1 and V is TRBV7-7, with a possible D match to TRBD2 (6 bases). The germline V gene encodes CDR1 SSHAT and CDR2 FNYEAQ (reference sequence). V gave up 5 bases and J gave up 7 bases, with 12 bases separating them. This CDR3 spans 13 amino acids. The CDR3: CASSPAAGNEQFF. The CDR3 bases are TGTGCCAGCAGCCCTGCTGCGGGGAATGAGCAGTTCTTC.

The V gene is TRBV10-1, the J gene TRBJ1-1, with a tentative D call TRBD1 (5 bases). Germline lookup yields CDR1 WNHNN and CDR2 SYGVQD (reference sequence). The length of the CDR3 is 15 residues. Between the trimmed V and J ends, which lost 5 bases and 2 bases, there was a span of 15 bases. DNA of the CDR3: TGCGCCAGCAGTAAATCCTCCCAGGGAAACACTGAAGCTTTCTTT. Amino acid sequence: CASSKSSQGNTEAFF.

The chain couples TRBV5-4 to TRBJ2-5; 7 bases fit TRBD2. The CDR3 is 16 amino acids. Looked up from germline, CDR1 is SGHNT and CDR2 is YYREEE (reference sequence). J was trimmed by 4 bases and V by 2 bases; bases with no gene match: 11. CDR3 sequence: CASSLIGREDGETQYF. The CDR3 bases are TGTGCCAGCAGCTTAATAGGCCGGGAGGACGGAGAGACCCAGTACTTC.

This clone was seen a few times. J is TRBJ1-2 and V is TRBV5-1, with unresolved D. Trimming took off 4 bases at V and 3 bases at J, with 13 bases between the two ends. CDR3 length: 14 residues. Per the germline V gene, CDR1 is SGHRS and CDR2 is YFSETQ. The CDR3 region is CASSPVAGDYGYTF. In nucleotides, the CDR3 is TGCGCCAGCAGCCCGGTTGCTGGAGACTATGGCTACACCTTC.